These T cell receptor beta chains were read from a single sample in a study of cytomegalovirus exposure and HLA in healthy donors. The assay was immunoSEQ multiplex PCR, and TCRdb's table has in-frame clones only and misses some. The table records some 170,000 clones, 77% of them present only once. Sequenced: PBMCs. The receptor set was obtained from a woman in her twenties or thirties in good health and CMV-seronegative. CDR3s include the opening cysteine and the closing phenylalanine or tryptophan. The D gene is left open where the match is weak. Clone size is not always given. Where it is, it says once, few, many or a class for expanded clones.

d_gene	j_gene	v_gene	abundance	CDR3aa	CDR3nt
TRBD2	TRBJ2-1	TRBV9	NA	CASSRGLPSSYNEQFF	TGTGCCAGCAGCCGGGGACTACCGAGCTCCTACAATGAGCAGTTCTTC
NA	TRBJ1-2	TRBV15	NA	CATSRGTGNYGYTF	TGTGCCACCAGCAGGGGAACAGGGAACTATGGCTACACCTTC
NA	TRBJ1-5	TRBV5-4	NA	CASSLGRDQPQHF	TGTGCCAGCAGCTTGGGGAGGGATCAGCCCCAGCATTTT
NA	TRBJ2-7	TRBV13	once	CASSTATDEQYF	TGTGCCAGCAGCACCGCGACAGACGAGCAGTACTTC
NA	TRBJ2-3	TRBV30	NA	CAWSRGRGFTDTQYF	TGTGCCTGGAGTAGGGGACGGGGGTTCACAGATACGCAGTATTTT
NA	TRBJ1-1	TRBV13	NA	CASSLGQGAEAFF	TGTGCCAGCAGCTTAGGACAGGGCGCTGAAGCTTTCTTT
TRBD1	TRBJ1-3	TRBV27	NA	CASSHRTGFSGNTIYF	TGTGCCAGCAGTCACCGGACAGGGTTTAGTGGAAACACCATATATTTT
TRBD2	TRBJ2-7	TRBV10-2	NA	CASSSLAGNEQYF	TGCGCCAGCAGCTCACTAGCGGGGAACGAGCAGTACTTC
NA	TRBJ1-2	TRBV6-4	NA	CASLFQARPYGYTF	TGTGCCAGCCTCTTCCAGGCGAGACCCTATGGCTACACCTTC
TRBD1	TRBJ2-7	TRBV5-6	NA	CASSLRLDRGWEPYEQYF	TGTGCCAGCAGCTTGAGACTGGACAGGGGATGGGAACCGTACGAGCAGTACTTC
NA	TRBJ1-3	TRBV10-3	NA	CAISESTGGRGNTIYF	TGTGCCATCAGTGAGTCGACGGGGGGACGTGGAAACACCATATATTTT
NA	TRBJ2-3	TRBV7-3	NA	CASSLSADTQYF	TGTGCCAGCAGCTTAAGCGCAGATACGCAGTATTTT
NA	TRBJ1-1	TRBV7-9	NA	CASSLGGINTEAFF	TGTGCCAGCAGCTTAGGTGGCATTAACACTGAAGCTTTCTTT
NA	TRBJ2-7	TRBV7-2	NA	CASSLRTIYEQYF	TGTGCCAGCAGCTTACGGACTATCTACGAGCAGTACTTC
NA	TRBJ2-5	TRBV5-1	few	CASSMGPQETQYF	TGCGCCAGCAGTATGGGCCCACAAGAGACCCAGTACTTC
NA	TRBJ1-1	TRBV2	NA	CASVLSRGLNTEAFF	TGTGCCAGCGTATTAAGTCGGGGACTAAACACTGAAGCTTTCTTT
TRBD2	TRBJ2-3	TRBV5-6	NA	CASSLASTTSGRTDTQYF	TGTGCCAGCAGCTTGGCCTCAACGACTAGCGGGCGCACAGATACGCAGTATTTT
TRBD2	TRBJ2-1	TRBV7-2	NA	CASSLGLAGEQFF	TGTGCCAGCAGCTTAGGACTAGCGGGTGAGCAGTTCTTC
NA	TRBJ1-1	TRBV6-1	few	CASTILQGTEAFF	TGTGCCAGCACTATCCTCCAGGGCACTGAAGCTTTCTTT
TRBD1	TRBJ1-5	TRBV9	NA	CASSADGQGGNQPQHF	TGTGCCAGCAGTGCCGATGGACAGGGGGGCAATCAGCCCCAGCATTTT
TRBD2	TRBJ2-1	TRBV7-2	NA	CASSLPRVSGRAVYNEQFF	TGTGCCAGCAGCTTACCACGGGTTAGCGGGAGGGCCGTTTACAATGAGCAGTTCTTC
NA	TRBJ2-7	TRBV10-3	NA	CAISDSKRYEQYF	TGTGCCATCAGTGACTCTAAGCGCTACGAGCAGTACTTC
TRBD2	TRBJ2-2	TRBV7-3	NA	CASSLAGLAGSANTGELFF	TGTGCCAGCAGCTTAGCGGGACTAGCGGGATCCGCGAACACCGGGGAGCTGTTTTTT
TRBD1	TRBJ1-5	TRBV18	NA	CASSPVQGANQPQHF	TGTGCCAGCTCACCTGTACAGGGGGCAAATCAGCCCCAGCATTTT
TRBD2	TRBJ2-2	TRBV5-4	NA	CGLAGGITGELFF	TGTGGATTAGCGGGGGGGATCACCGGGGAGCTGTTTTTT
TRBD2	TRBJ2-7	TRBV6-1	NA	CASSDGLAAYEQYF	TGTGCCAGCAGTGACGGACTAGCTGCCTACGAGCAGTACTTC
TRBD2	TRBJ2-1	TRBV4-2	NA	CASSQDSWRIAGGGSGEQFF	TGTGCCAGCAGCCAAGATAGTTGGCGTATCGCGGGCGGGGGGAGTGGCGAGCAGTTCTTC
NA	TRBJ1-2	TRBV7-2	once	CASSRDTYGYTF	TGTGCCAGCAGCCGGGACACATATGGCTACACCTTC
NA	TRBJ2-3	TRBV25-1	NA	CASTRSHSHTDTQYF	TGTGCCAGCACGCGGTCCCACTCACACACAGATACGCAGTATTTT
TRBD1	TRBJ1-2	TRBV19	NA	CASSHAGGGYTF	TGTGCCAGTAGTCACGCAGGGGGTGGCTACACCTTC
TRBD1	TRBJ2-5	TRBV7-3	few	CASSPQGTGGGRGETQYF	TGTGCCAGCAGCCCCCAGGGGACAGGGGGCGGGCGGGGGGAGACCCAGTACTTC
NA	TRBJ1-3	TRBV15	once	CATSRETRPSGNTIYF	TGTGCCACTAGCAGAGAGACTCGACCCTCTGGAAACACCATATATTTT
TRBD2	TRBJ2-1	TRBV7-3	NA	CASSPSGAYNEQFF	TGTGCCAGCAGCCCTAGCGGGGCCTACAATGAGCAGTTCTTC
NA	TRBJ2-5	TRBV7-3	NA	CASAQGSQETQYF	TGTGCCAGTGCACAGGGTTCGCAGGAGACCCAGTACTTC
TRBD2	TRBJ2-3	TRBV13	few	CASSPRGGRTDTQYF	TGTGCCAGCAGCCCCCGGGGGGGTCGCACAGATACGCAGTATTTT
NA	TRBJ2-1	TRBV6-5	NA	CASSRGRNRFF	TGTGCCAGCTCGCGAGGGAGGAATCGGTTCTTC
TRBD2	TRBJ2-3	TRBV28	NA	CASTPSGDIHRTDTQYF	TGTGCCAGCACTCCTAGCGGAGATATACACCGCACAGATACGCAGTATTTT
NA	TRBJ2-3	TRBV19	NA	CASSNVRETQYF	TGTGCCAGTAGTAATGTCAGGGAAACGCAGTATTTT
NA	TRBJ1-5	TRBV18	NA	CASSPVEQGSNQPQHF	TGTGCCAGCTCACCCGTTGAACAGGGTAGCAATCAGCCCCAGCATTTT
TRBD2	TRBJ2-7	TRBV27	few	CASSREAGSYEQYF	TGTGCCAGCAGCCGGGAGGCTGGCTCCTACGAGCAGTACTTC